Each of the 14 T cell receptor beta chains below was sequenced from the same sample in a study of spatial heterogeneity in lung cancer. Whole-study findings and limits: Tumoral mutation counts were tracked by counts of expanded intratumoral alpha and beta TCRs.

No antigen has been identified for these receptors. The time point denotes: sample taken at primary tumor resection. Each CDR3 protein is one row after TCRdb ran MiXCR on the 5' RACE reads. Here the sample spans 9,000 to 13,000 distinct CDR3 sequences, 9% to 14% being singletons. The sequencing used lung tumor tissue, collected at surgery. These receptors all come from a female donor with early-stage non-small cell lung cancer.

Ten or more counts support this clonotype. The chain is built from TRBV29-1 and TRBJ2-1; the match to TRBD2 covers 8 bases. CDR1 and CDR2 from the germline V gene are SQVTM and ANQGSEA. The CDR3 totals 13 residues. With 6 bases clipped from V and 7 bases from J, the junction kept 8 bases outside the gene matches. As DNA, the CDR3 is TGCAGCGTCCAGGTAACTAGCGGAAATGAGCAGTTCTTC. Translation: CSVQVTSGNEQFF.

The rearrangement uses TRBV12-3 or TRBV12-4 and TRBJ2-5; 8 positions agree with TRBD2. Trimming cost V 6 bases and J 6 bases; bases outside gene matches: 9. CDR3 length equals 14 residues. The CDR3 protein is CASRDWTSMKTQYF. DNA of the CDR3: TGTGCCAGCAGGGATTGGACTAGCATGAAGACCCAGTACTTC.

This clonotype has a handful of counts. This sequence joins TRBV6-2 or TRBV6-3 and TRBJ2-3; a weak D match, TRBD2 (6 bases). The CDR3 has 15 residues. Germline lookup yields CDR1 MNHEY and CDR2 SVGEGT. The V gene lost 6 bases and the J gene lost 0 bases, with 13 bases spanning the gap. The chain's CDR3 is CASSYAGTSTDTQYF. CDR3 bases: TGTGCCAGCAGCTACGCGGGAACTAGCACAGATACGCAGTATTTT.

This clonotype was observed at least ten times. Written as DNA, the CDR3 is TGTGCCAGCAGCAAAGTACCGCCGGACAGGGGGTCGAACACTGAAGCTTTCTTT. Its translation is CASSKVPPDRGSNTEAFF. The genes are TRBV21-1 and TRBJ1-1; the table calls TRBD1, which could not be checked here. TRBV21-1 is tagged as a pseudogene. The CDR3 runs to 18 residues.

This clonotype appeared many times. The DNA of the CDR3 is TGTGCCAGCTCACTGGGGACAGACACAGATACGCAGTATTTT. Protein product: CASSLGTDTDTQYF. The gene calls are TRBV18 and TRBJ2-3, with TRBD1 matching over 7 bases. V gave up 4 bases and J gave up 2 bases; unmatched junction bases: 3. Germline CDR1 reads KGHSH; CDR2 reads LQKENI. The CDR3 length is 14 residues.

This clonotype is medium-sized. In nucleotides, the CDR3 is TGTGCCAGCAGCCTAGACCGCTATAATTCACCCCTCCACTTT. Its translation is CASSLDRYNSPLHF. This chain joins TRBV7-9 and TRBJ1-6; D is unresolved. This CDR3 region has 14 residues. In germline, CDR1 is SEHNR, CDR2 FQNEAQ (reference sequence). Trimming stripped 5 bases from V and 3 bases from J, with 8 bases between.

The table lists this clonotype with a few counts. The chain carries TRBV12-5 and TRBJ2-1; the D is unclear. This CDR3 contains 13 residues. Germline V lookup: CDR1 LGHNT, CDR2 FRNRAP. V lost 4 bases and J lost 7, with 11 bases in between. The CDR3 sequence is CASGWGFTNEQFF. DNA of the CDR3: TGTGCTAGTGGTTGGGGTTTTACTAATGAGCAGTTCTTC.

This clonotype rates as medium-sized. CDR3 bases: TGTGCCAGCAGCTTAGGGACCGCATATCAAGGCTACACCTTC. As protein: CASSLGTAYQGYTF. The chain uses TRBV7-2 and TRBJ1-2; D is undetermined. This CDR3 spans 14 amino acids. In germline, CDR1 is SGHTA, CDR2 FQGNSA. Trimming removed 1 base from V and 8 bases from J, with 14 bases in between. The complete variable domain, with remaining parts taken from reference TRBV7-2 and TRBJ1-2, reads GAGVSQSPSNKVTEKGKDVELRCDPISGHTALYWYRQSLGQGLEFLIYFQGNSAPDKSGLPSDRFSAERTGGSVSTLTIQRTQQEDSAVYLCASSLGTAYQGYTFGSGTRLTVV.

This clonotype was recorded at least ten times. The chain uses TRBV20-1 and TRBJ1-5; 7 positions match TRBD1. With 0 bases clipped from V and 4 bases from J, the junction kept 6 bases outside the gene matches. CDR3 length equals 15 residues. CDR1 and CDR2 from the germline V gene are DFQATT and SNEGSKA (reference sequence). DNA for the CDR3: TGCAGTGCTAGAGATCAACAGGGGCAGAATCAGCCCCAGCATTTT. This codes for CSARDQQGQNQPQHF.

There are a few counts of this clonotype. The chain employs TRBV29-1 and TRBJ1-5; 7 bases agree with TRBD1. After removal of 6 bases from V and 0 bases from J, the junction contained 5 bases not matched to a gene. Germline CDR1 SQVTM, CDR2 ANQGSEA. This CDR3 spans 14 amino acids. The CDR3 region has the DNA TGCAGCGTAACGACAGGGAGTAGCAATCAGCCCCAGCATTTT. Protein: CSVTTGSSNQPQHF. Full variable domain (remainder filled in from reference TRBV29-1 and TRBJ1-5): SAVISQKPSRDICQRGTSLTIQCQVDSQVTMMFWYRQQPGQSLTLIATANQGSEATYESGFVIDKFPISRPNLTFSTLTVSNMSPEDSSIYLCSVTTGSSNQPQHFGDGTRLSIL.

This clonotype was observed at least ten times. This rearrangement joins TRBV7-8 to TRBJ2-7, with 7 bases matching TRBD1. Trimming cost V 5 bases and J 4 bases; bases outside gene matches: 8. CDR3 length: 14 amino acids. Germline V gene sequence: CDR1 SGHVS, CDR2 FQNEAQ. The CDR3 reads CASSPRQGVYEQYF. CDR3 nucleotide sequence: TGTGCCAGCAGCCCACGGCAGGGGGTATACGAGCAGTACTTC.

This clonotype has a count of ten or more. The chain recombines TRBV12-3 or TRBV12-4 with TRBJ2-3; the match to TRBD2 covers 11 bases. This CDR3 contains 17 residues. With V trimmed by 6 bases and J by 1 base, 9 bases remained unmatched. DNA of the CDR3: TGTGCCAGCAGCCCTGGGACTAGCGGCGATCGCACAGATACGCAGTATTTT. It translates to CASSPGTSGDRTDTQYF.

Many counts were recorded for this clonotype. The V gene is TRBV27, the J gene TRBJ2-1; D is unclear. The germline CDR1 and CDR2 sequences are MNHEY and SMNVEV (reference sequence). CDR3 length equals 15 residues. Deletions cut 1 base from V and 5 bases from J, with 12 bases between. CDR3 DNA: TGTGCCAGCAGTTTATGGAACAGCAAGAACAATGAGCAGTTCTTC. This encodes CASSLWNSKNNEQFF.

This clonotype is medium-sized by share. The chain recombines TRBV18 with TRBJ2-6; either TRBD1 or TRBD2 may supply D (5 bases each). The V gene's germline CDR1 is KGHSH and CDR2 LQKENI. This CDR3 spans 18 amino acids. The V gene lost 1 base and the J gene lost 4 bases, with 17 bases spanning the gap. CDR3 DNA: TGTGCCAGCTCACCACGGGGCCAGGCCCGGGGAGGGGCCAACGTCCTGACTTTC. Protein product: CASSPRGQARGGANVLTF.